This T cell receptor (beta chain) appears in the sequencing data of a study of T cell repertoires in aging, cancer and after chemotherapy (dated by TCRdb to between 2019 and 2020). For context, the study as a whole: The donors fell into six age groups ranging from 30 or younger to 70 or older, and each group had at least three individuals. The full dataset contained around 8.2 million TCR reads. A cohort of roughly 220 cancer patients (roughly 90 with hematological and 124 with solid cancers) was assembled, and around 100 healthy donors were included as a reference group. To examine immunoaging and T cell reconstitution after chemotherapy, the study profiled TCR beta repertoires in peripheral blood from healthy donors and cancer patients. In the solid tumor group, the paired samples taken before and after chemotherapy came from brain tumor (glioblastoma) patients given temozolomide-based therapy. General study outcomes and caveats: According to the authors, the repertoire data do not permit conclusions about immunological memory after chemotherapy. In healthy donors, the decline in TCR diversity with age was mainly due to loss of richness, whereas in cancer patients loss of evenness also played a role. Significantly lower blood TCR diversity and higher clonality were observed in untreated patients with hematological or solid cancers than in age-matched healthy donors. In both cancer cohorts, the median generation probability rose over the chemotherapy interval, which suggests that the repertoire was reconstituted through rebound thymic output.

Instead of sorted cells or RNA, genomic DNA extracted from peripheral blood served as the source for amplifying TCR beta rearrangements. Deletion took 5 bases off V and 0 bases off J, with a span of 11 bases between the germline ends. The CDR3 covers 14 residues, taking in both the cysteine and the phenylalanine. This entry keeps only the CDR3 DNA: 42 bases, framed from base 1. CDR1 and CDR2 (SGHTA, FQGNSA) derive from the germline V gene. Multiplex touch-down PCR with a mixed TRB-A/B primer pool was used to amplify rearranged TRB sequences covering the V, D and J segments. Illumina adapters and sample indices were attached to the amplicons through two consecutive PCR reactions run with Phusion HS II polymerase. Amplicons were gel-purified with the NucleoSpin Gel and PCR Clean-up kit, then checked with Qubit and an Agilent 2100 Bioanalyzer. Libraries were sequenced on an Illumina MiSeq using 600-cycle, single-indexed, paired-end runs. The paper's data handling went like this. TRB sequences were processed with MiXCR versions 2.12 and 3.0.5. Each unique CDR3 nucleotide sequence was treated as one clone, and only productive sequences with two or more reads were kept. Repertoire metrics included Shannon diversity, evenness, clonality (one minus evenness), and alpha-parameterized diversity profiles from alpha 0 to 5. The IGoR algorithm was used to compute generation probabilities of clones in paired pre- and post-chemotherapy samples. TCRdb passed the public sequencing reads through fastp at Q25 and MiXCR, retaining productive beta sequences. One record per CDR3 amino acid sequence lists the most common genes and DNA. What appears here as the V and J calls and clone size reflects TCRdb's work, not the paper's. The sample profile shows around 1,500 distinct CDR3 sequences; 20% to 25% of them were found once. The biggest ten clones account for over 45% of the sample.

This clonotype has more than one count but fewer than ten. No antigen is known for it. Per-base qualities were not stored, and no clone one base away is much larger. The receptor was derived from a human donor with a solid tumor. Recombination connected TRBV7-2 to TRBJ2-7; the D gene is perhaps TRBD1 or TRBD2, each of them matching over 5 bases. Sequencing was carried out using blood. The nucleotides read TGTGCCAGCAGCCCCCTTGGGGGCTCCTACGAGCAGTACTTC. Its translation reads: CASSPLGGSYEQYF.